These 14 T cell receptor beta chains were sequenced from one sample in a study of cytomegalovirus exposure and HLA in healthy donors. Both 60 Vbeta primers and 13 Jbeta primers went into the PCR. Method: immunoSEQ multiplex PCR; TCRdb's copy keeps in-frame clones and lacks some. Of around 140,000 clones in the sample, about two thirds were seen once. Sequenced material: PBMCs. The receptors were gathered from a man between 45 and 60 years old in good health and CMV-seropositive.

This chain links TRBV11-3 with TRBJ2-1; D ambiguous. Germline CDR1 and CDR2: SGHNT and YENEEA. This CDR3 region has 17 residues. V was pared by 2 bases and J by 5 bases, with 19 bases between. CDR3 bases: TGTGCCAGCAGCTTACCTTCCTTGGTGTGGAGCCACAATGAGCAGTTCTTC. It is translated as CASSLPSLVWSHNEQFF.

Ten or more counts support this clone. The chain joins TRBV6-1 to TRBJ1-6; D not resolved. Trimming removed 10 bases at V and 9 bases at J, with 19 bases between. Per the germline V gene, CDR1 is MNHNS and CDR2 is SASEGT. This CDR3 region has 14 residues. CDR3 protein: CATREYTGSSPLHF. Here the CDR3 DNA reads TGTGCCACCAGAGAATATACGGGGTCTTCACCCCTCCACTTT.

The chain links TRBV25-1 to TRBJ1-1; 7 bases match TRBD1. The germline gives CDR1 MGHDK, CDR2 SYGVNS. The J segment lost 6 bases and the V segment lost 5 bases, leaving 3 bases of the junction unmatched. There are 12 residues in the CDR3. The DNA for the CDR3 is TGTGCCAGCAGTAACAGGGGCGCTGAAGCTTTCTTT. This gives the protein CASSNRGAEAFF.

The chain joins TRBV4-1 to TRBJ1-1; TRBD1 agrees at 8 bases. V shed 4 bases, J shed 1 base, and the junction held 2 bases outside the gene matches. Germline values: CDR1 MGHRA, CDR2 YSYEKL. This CDR3 contains 14 residues. CDR3 loop: CASSLGQGNTEAFF. As DNA, the CDR3 is TGCGCCAGCAGCCTTGGACAGGGGAACACTGAAGCTTTCTTT.

This clone appeared a single time. The chain has TRBV13 and TRBJ1-5, with D unclear. Trimming left V 0 bases short and J 7 bases short, with 10 bases between. Germline CDR1 reads PRHDT; CDR2 reads FYEKMQ (reference sequence). The CDR3 length is 14 residues. As DNA, the CDR3 is TGTGCCAGCAGCTTAGGCCTCCAGATCCAGCCCCAGCATTTT. The encoded protein is CASSLGLQIQPQHF.

The rearrangement uses TRBV6-5 and TRBJ2-7, with 9 nucleotides matching TRBD2. This CDR3 spans 14 amino acids. In germline, CDR1 is MNHEY, CDR2 SVGAGI. J gave up 4 bases and V 2 bases, and 3 bases lay outside the gene matches. This CDR3 is CASSYVTSGYEQYF. CDR3 bases: TGTGCCAGCAGTTACGTGACTAGCGGTTACGAGCAGTACTTC.

Concerning this clone itself: Mismatch with germline at one junction end may stem from a read error. The V gene is TRBV7-9, the J gene TRBJ2-3; 8 nucleotides match TRBD2. Germline CDR1 SEHNR, CDR2 FQNEAQ (reference sequence). The CDR3 loop spans 13 amino acids. CDR3: CASTLAGPDTQYF. DNA for the CDR3: TGTGCCAGCACCTTAGCGGGGCCGGATACGCAGTATTTT.

The chain carries TRBV11-2 and TRBJ2-1; 8 bases fit TRBD1. From germline, CDR1 is SGHAT and CDR2 FQNNGV. The CDR3 runs 15 residues. V lost 4 bases and J lost 0; bases outside the gene matches: 2. CDR3 loop: CASSSGTGSYNEQFF. The DNA of the CDR3 is TGTGCCAGCAGCTCCGGGACAGGCTCCTACAATGAGCAGTTCTTC.

With respect to this clone: This CDR3 is also generated by other DNA sequences in the sample. This chain links TRBV27 with TRBJ2-7, with a tentative D call TRBD1 (5 bases). Germline CDR1 reads MNHEY; CDR2 reads SMNVEV (reference sequence). This CDR3 is 15 amino acids long. V was cut by 7 bases and J by 5 bases, with 21 bases left in between. This CDR3 is CASNRSGRGINEQYF. The CDR3 DNA is TGTGCCAGCAACCGATCTGGTAGGGGTATCAACGAGCAGTACTTC.

The chain has TRBV5-1 and TRBJ2-7; 10 bases are shared with TRBD2. V dropped 1 base and J dropped 6; count of bases not matched to a gene: 10. The germline CDR1 and CDR2 sequences are SGHRS and YFSETQ. The CDR3 sequence is 16 residues long. For the CDR3, the DNA is TGCGCCAGCAGCTTGTCCCTGCTAGCGGGAGTTGCCGAGCAGTACTTC. Amino acids: CASSLSLLAGVAEQYF.

The chain combines TRBV9 with TRBJ1-1, with D perhaps TRBD1 (5 bases). V lost 0 bases to trimming and J lost 5 bases, with 14 bases between them. This CDR3 contains 15 residues. CDR1 and CDR2 (germline): SGDLS, YYNGEE. The CDR3 sequence: CASSVAEVGGTEAFF. The CDR3, as DNA: TGTGCCAGCAGCGTAGCCGAGGTGGGGGGGACTGAAGCTTTCTTT.

This chain joins TRBV2 and TRBJ1-1; D not certain. This CDR3 has 14 residues. Germline loops: CDR1 SNHLY, CDR2 FYNNEI. Deletions cut 1 base from V and 1 base from J, with 7 bases between. The CDR3 protein is CASSEVGGNTEAFF. DNA for the CDR3: TGTGCCAGCAGTGAAGTAGGAGGGAACACTGAAGCTTTCTTT.

The chain uses TRBV5-1 and TRBJ2-7, with D maybe TRBD1 (6 bases). The CDR3 consists of 14 residues. CDR1 and CDR2 (germline): SGHRS, YFSETQ. With 3 bases removed from V and 6 bases from J, the gap between germline ends came to 16 bases. The CDR3 nucleotides are TGCGCCAGCAGCTCAGGACAGACAAGTGTCGAGCAGTACTTC. This codes for CASSSGQTSVEQYF.

The chain uses TRBV7-9 and TRBJ2-3, with TRBD2 identical over 14 bases. Trimming took 5 bases from V and 0 from J; bases not matched to a gene: 7. The germline gives CDR1 SEHNR, CDR2 FQNEAQ (reference sequence). This CDR3 has 18 residues. The CDR3 coding sequence is TGTGCCAGCAGCCCCTGGACTAGCGGGAGGTCTAGCACAGATACGCAGTATTTT. Residues: CASSPWTSGRSSTDTQYF. Supplemented by reference TRBV7-9 and TRBJ2-3, the full variable domain reads DTGVSQNPRHKITKRGQNVTFRCDPISEHNRLYWYRQTLGQGPEFLTYFQNEAQLEKSRLLSDRFSAERPKGSFSTLEIQRTEQGDSAMYLCASSPWTSGRSSTDTQYFGPGTRLTVL.